This T cell receptor beta chain is drawn from a study of PD-1 blockade in classical Hodgkin lymphoma. Study-level information: The patients were dosed with nivolumab 3 mg/kg, infused intravenously every 2 weeks.

TCRdb's table, derived via immunoSEQ multiplex PCR, lists solely in-frame clones and lacks some. There are about 2,500 clones in the sample; approximately 86% occur only once, and 1.2% to 1.5% lies in the top ten. Every patient relapsed after autologous stem cell transplantation, and brentuximab vedotin exposure varied. Thawed PBMCs underwent magnetic negative selection to yield purified CD4+ T cells. The TCR sequence derives from a human donor with classical Hodgkin lymphoma. The sample here was CD4+ T cells from blood, taken at baseline.

For the CDR3, the DNA is TGTGCCAGCAGTTTAACCCCCCTCGCCGGGGGGTTTTACAATGAGCAGTTCTTC. Its translation is CASSLTPLAGGFYNEQFF. V is TRBV27 and J is TRBJ2-1, with 7 bases fitting TRBD2. Germline V gene data show CDR1 as MNHEY and CDR2 as SMNVEV (reference sequence). V shed 2 bases, J shed 4 bases, and the junction held 14 bases outside the gene matches. The CDR3 has 18 residues.